Presented here are 9 T cell receptor beta chains from one specimen sequenced in a study of T-cell reconstitution after alpha-beta-depleted transplantation in children. Unique molecular identifiers tagged the TCRbeta library. TCRdb re-derived calls from the PCR reads in MiXCR, one entry per CDR3 protein. The table records about 440,000 distinct CDR3 sequences, 43% of them present only once. This sample comprised PBMCs, obtained before TCRalphabeta/CD19-depleted stem cell transplant. These receptors came from a girl aged 2-10 years with aplastic anemia, due to receive a stem cell transplant.

This clonotype has only a few counts. The chain recombines TRBV5-1 with TRBJ2-1; D might be TRBD2 (5 bases). V lost 1 base and J 13 bases, leaving 12 bases between the germline ends. Germline values: CDR1 SGHRS, CDR2 YFSETQ. This CDR3 comprises 12 residues. In DNA, the CDR3 is TGCGCCAGCAGCTTGTCGATGCGGGTCCAGTTCTTC. Residues: CASSLSMRVQFF.

This clonotype occurred many times. J is TRBJ1-4 and V is TRBV9; weak D call: TRBD1 (5 bases). V lost 0 bases and J lost 4, with 7 bases in between. Germline-derived CDR1 and CDR2 are SGDLS and YYNGEE. The CDR3 spans 14 residues. The CDR3 DNA sequence: TGTGCCAGCAGCGTAGGCACAGGTAATGAAAAACTGTTTTTT. This codes for CASSVGTGNEKLFF.

Ten or more counts support this clonotype. The J gene is TRBJ1-2, the V gene TRBV9; D might be TRBD1 (5 bases). Germline CDR1 SGDLS, CDR2 YYNGEE. The CDR3 spans 15 residues. V lost 7 bases to trimming and J lost 0 bases, with 16 bases between them. For the CDR3, the DNA is TGTGCCAGCGCGGCGGGACGGACCTCTAACTATGGCTACACCTTC. It is translated as CASAAGRTSNYGYTF. The variable domain in full, completed from reference TRBV9 and TRBJ1-2, reads DSGVTQTPKHLITATGQRVTLRCSPRSGDLSVYWYQQSLDQGLQFLIQYYNGEERAKGNILERFSAQQFPDLHSELNLSSLELGDSALYFCASAAGRTSNYGYTFGSGTRLTVV.

This chain joins TRBV7-9 and TRBJ2-2; D call uncertain. The CDR3 extends over 13 amino acids. The germline CDR1 and CDR2 sequences are SEHNR and FQNEAQ (reference sequence). Trimming took off 6 bases at V and 3 bases at J, with 8 bases between the two ends. The CDR3 loop is CASSEPDTGELFF. For the CDR3, the DNA is TGTGCCAGCAGTGAACCAGACACCGGGGAGCTGTTTTTT.

The rearrangement uses TRBV7-9 and TRBJ2-1; TRBD1 agrees at 7 bases. This CDR3 comprises 14 residues. J lost 8 bases, V lost 5 bases, and 9 bases had no gene match. Germline V gene sequence: CDR1 SEHNR, CDR2 FQNEAQ (reference sequence). This CDR3 reads CASSRRPTGYEQFF. DNA for the CDR3: TGTGCCAGCAGCCGACGCCCGACAGGGTATGAGCAGTTCTTC. The entire variable domain, with the rest obtained from reference TRBV7-9 and TRBJ2-1, is as follows: DTGVSQNPRHKITKRGQNVTFRCDPISEHNRLYWYRQTLGQGPEFLTYFQNEAQLEKSRLLSDRFSAERPKGSFSTLEIQRTEQGDSAMYLCASSRRPTGYEQFFGPGTRLTVL.

This clonotype occurred many times. This sequence joins TRBV20-1 and TRBJ2-1, with TRBD2 identical over 8 bases. CDR1 and CDR2 (germline): DFQATT, SNEGSKA (reference sequence). The CDR3 spans 17 residues. The V segment lost 0 bases and the J segment 8 bases; nucleotides outside the gene matches: 15. The CDR3 here is CSARDNTGLGVGYEQFF. The CDR3 DNA reads as TGCAGTGCTAGAGATAATACGGGACTAGGGGTGGGCTATGAGCAGTTCTTC.

The rearrangement uses TRBV12-3 or TRBV12-4 and TRBJ2-3; weak D call: TRBD1 (6 bases). This CDR3 comprises 17 residues. V lost 2 bases, J lost 0 bases, and 15 bases lay in between. The chain's CDR3 is CASSLRGTLSSTDTQYF. The CDR3 DNA reads as TGTGCCAGCAGTTTAAGGGGGACGTTATCTAGCACAGATACGCAGTATTTT.

This clonotype was seen more than once but under ten times. The genes are TRBV11-2 and TRBJ1-1; D is unresolved. V shed 10 bases and J shed 5 bases, with 17 bases lying between them. Looked up from germline, CDR1 is SGHAT and CDR2 is FQNNGV. The CDR3 contains 13 residues. As DNA, the CDR3 is TGTGCCACCCGAGCCGCCCTAGGGACTGAAGCTTTCTTT. This sequence encodes CATRAALGTEAFF.

The CDR3 spells CASSLEGGTAEKLFF. Written as DNA, the CDR3 is TGTGCCAGCAGTTTAGAGGGGGGGACGGCTGAAAAACTGTTTTTT. The chain carries TRBV12-3 or TRBV12-4 and TRBJ1-4; perhaps TRBD1 as D (6 bases). Trimming shortened V by 1 base and J by 7 bases, and 13 bases separated the two germline ends. The CDR3 totals 15 residues.